The 27 T cell receptor beta chains listed next were all sequenced from one sample in a study of CD8 T cells in Susac syndrome. Random hexamers were used to reverse transcribe roughly 0.45 to 1 ug of RNA. TCRdb re-called the immunoSEQ multiplex PCR reads through MiXCR, storing one row per CDR3 protein. Here the sample spans about 120,000 distinct CDR3 sequences, about nine tenths being singletons. The sample taken for sequencing was CD4+ T cells from PBMCs. The receptor source for this set is a human donor in good health.

The chain combines TRBV19 with TRBJ1-1, with D possibly being TRBD1 (6 bases). The CDR3 has 15 amino acids. Trimming pared 5 bases from V and 0 bases from J, leaving 13 bases between. In germline, CDR1 is LNHDA, CDR2 SQIVND (reference sequence). CDR3 bases: TGTGCCAGTAGTGTCGGACAGTCCTTGAACACTGAAGCTTTCTTT. Protein sequence: CASSVGQSLNTEAFF.

The chain links TRBV11-2 to TRBJ1-2, with 7 bases fitting TRBD1. V lost 5 bases and J lost 7; bases outside the gene matches: 13. CDR1 SGHAT and CDR2 FQNNGV come from the germline V gene. This CDR3 has 15 residues. CDR3 loop: CASSPQGQRISGYTF. CDR3 nucleotides: TGTGCCAGCAGCCCCCAGGGACAGAGGATAAGTGGCTACACCTTC.

CDR3: CASSEWGPEYVSYEQYF. In nucleotides, the CDR3 is TGTGCCAGCAGTGAATGGGGCCCGGAGTACGTCTCCTACGAGCAGTACTTC. The chain is built from TRBV25-1 and TRBJ2-7, with D tentatively TRBD1 (5 bases). CDR3 length equals 17 residues. The V gene lost 1 base and the J gene lost 0 bases, with 16 bases spanning the gap. Germline CDR1 MGHDK, CDR2 SYGVNS.

The V and J genes are TRBV28 and TRBJ1-1; 10 bases match TRBD1. The CDR3 consists of 13 residues. CDR1 and CDR2 from the germline V gene are MDHEN and SYDVKM. Trimming took 11 bases from V and 6 from J; bases not matched to a gene: 9. The CDR3 DNA reads TGTGCCGTCCGGGACAGGGGTCTCTCTGAAGCTTTCTTT. This translates into CAVRDRGLSEAFF.

The chain carries TRBV10-3 and TRBJ2-1; 10 nucleotides match TRBD2. After removal of 3 bases from V and 6 bases from J, the junction contained 5 bases not matched to a gene. The CDR3 has 15 amino acids. Germline CDR1 is ENHRY and CDR2 is SYGVKD. For the CDR3, the DNA is TGTGCCATCAGTGAAGGGTCTAGCGGGAGCAATGAGCAGTTCTTC. This codes for CAISEGSSGSNEQFF.

V and J are TRBV5-1 and TRBJ2-7; unclear D gene. This CDR3 has 13 residues. Trimming cost V 0 bases and J 4 bases, with 8 bases left between them. CDR1 is SGHRS and CDR2 is YFSETQ in the germline V gene. This chain's CDR3 is CASSLAPVYEQYF. As DNA, the CDR3 is TGCGCCAGCAGCTTGGCCCCAGTATACGAGCAGTACTTC.

The chain links TRBV12-3 or TRBV12-4 to TRBJ1-2; 9 bases are shared with TRBD1. With 5 bases clipped from V and 4 bases from J, the junction kept 11 bases outside the gene matches. This CDR3 spans 16 amino acids. The CDR3 coding sequence is TGTGCCAGCAGTCGGGGACAGGGCCAGGGCCGCTATGGCTACACCTTC. Protein: CASSRGQGQGRYGYTF.

Points on this clonotype: One end of the junction does not line up with germline, which may come from a read error. The V gene is TRBV5-1, the J gene TRBJ2-2; 7 nucleotides agree with TRBD1. This CDR3 contains 15 residues. Germline assignment: CDR1 SGHRS and CDR2 YFSETQ. In DNA, the CDR3 is TGCGCCAGCCAGAGGGACAGCCGGAACACCGGGGAGCTCTTTTTT. Its translation is CASQRDSRNTGELFF.

CDR3 region: CASSQEWGKYKFF. CDR3 bases: TGTGCCAGCAGCCAAGAATGGGGGAAGTACAAGTTCTTC. The chain carries TRBV3-1 and TRBJ2-1; D tentatively reads TRBD1 or TRBD2 (5 bases each). Germline V gives CDR1 LGHDT, CDR2 YNNKEL (reference sequence). The germline V and J ends were trimmed by 0 bases and 14 bases, with 14 bases remaining between them. The CDR3 sequence is 13 residues long.

The gene calls are TRBV5-1 and TRBJ2-2; tentative D call: TRBD2 (7 bases). Germline V gives CDR1 SGHRS, CDR2 YFSETQ. V was cut by 2 bases and J by 7 bases, with 18 bases left in between. This CDR3 region has 16 residues. This chain's CDR3 is CASSLQGGSGGGELFF. The CDR3 DNA reads TGCGCCAGCAGCTTACAGGGAGGGTCTGGCGGCGGGGAGCTGTTTTTT.

This chain connects TRBV4-1 to TRBJ2-3; TRBD1 agrees at 8 bases. The CDR3 is made up of 13 amino acids. Germline values: CDR1 MGHRA, CDR2 YSYEKL. Trimming cost V 5 bases and J 4 bases; bases outside gene matches: 2. CDR3 in amino acids: CASSAQGADTQYF. CDR3 DNA sequence: TGCGCCAGCAGCGCACAGGGGGCAGATACGCAGTATTTT.

The chain has TRBV29-1 and TRBJ2-3; possibly TRBD1 for D (6 bases). V was pared by 7 bases and J by 2 bases, with 10 bases between. CDR1 is SQVTM and CDR2 is ANQGSEA in the germline V gene. This CDR3 spans 12 amino acids. DNA of the CDR3: TGCAGCGGACAGGCGACCACAGATACGCAGTATTTT. Its translation: CSGQATTDTQYF.

V usage is TRBV9 and J usage is TRBJ2-2; 8 positions match TRBD1. Germline CDR1 reads SGDLS; CDR2 reads YYNGEE. The length of the CDR3 is 17 residues. V was clipped by 1 base and J by 0 bases; unmatched bases: 5. The CDR3 is CASSVPLGQANTGELFF. CDR3 DNA sequence: TGTGCCAGCAGCGTACCTTTGGGACAGGCGAACACCGGGGAGCTGTTTTTT.

This CDR3 reads CASSYSKYLTGPYTEAFF. CDR3 coding DNA: TGTGCCAGCAGTTATTCCAAGTATCTGACAGGGCCTTACACTGAAGCTTTCTTT. This chain connects TRBV6-5 to TRBJ1-1; 7 bases line up with TRBD1. J lost 3 bases, V lost 3 bases, and 16 bases had no gene match. The germline CDR1 and CDR2 sequences are MNHEY and SVGAGI. The CDR3 runs 18 residues.

The rearrangement joins TRBV25-1 to TRBJ1-1, with 7 bases matching TRBD1. This CDR3 comprises 15 residues. Germline V lookup: CDR1 MGHDK, CDR2 SYGVNS. The ends lost 6 bases at V and 0 bases at J; junction bases unmatched: 7. CDR3 in DNA: TGTGCCAGCAGACCGGGACAGTTGGTGAACACTGAAGCTTTCTTT. Its translation: CASRPGQLVNTEAFF.

The chain combines TRBV7-8 with TRBJ2-7, with 12 bases lining up with TRBD2. The CDR3 totals 16 residues. The V and J ends lost 1 base and 7 bases, in that order; junction bases with no gene match: 8. Per germline, CDR1 SGHVS and CDR2 FQNEAQ. Here the CDR3 reads CASSLGSSGGVWEQYF. For the CDR3, the DNA is TGTGCCAGCAGCTTAGGGTCTAGCGGGGGGGTTTGGGAGCAGTACTTC.

This clonotype was counted between two and nine times. The chain links TRBV5-1 to TRBJ1-1; weak D call: TRBD1 (6 bases). The germline V gene encodes CDR1 SGHRS and CDR2 YFSETQ. Trimming shortened V by 4 bases and J by 7 bases, and 17 bases separated the two germline ends. The CDR3 is made up of 14 amino acids. CDR3 in amino acids: CASSLGGRQNEAFF. Written as DNA, the CDR3 is TGCGCCAGCAGCCTTGGGGGGCGGCAAAATGAAGCTTTCTTT.

The V call is TRBV4-3, the J call TRBJ2-4; 7 positions agree with TRBD2. This CDR3 region has 14 residues. The trim removed 0 bases at V and 9 bases at J, leaving 5 bases unmatched. Germline V gene data show CDR1 as LGHNA and CDR2 as YSLEER. The CDR3 DNA is TGCGCCAGCAGCCAAGACGGGGGAGGGCTCATTCAGTACTTC. Protein product: CASSQDGGGLIQYF.

This chain links TRBV9 with TRBJ2-6; D gene ambiguous. V dropped 0 bases and J dropped 0 bases, with 4 bases sitting between them. From germline, CDR1 is SGDLS and CDR2 YYNGEE. The CDR3 runs to 15 residues. The CDR3 loop is CASSVEHSGANVLTF. The CDR3 coding sequence is TGTGCCAGCAGCGTAGAGCACTCTGGGGCCAACGTCCTGACTTTC.

The chain recombines TRBV18 with TRBJ2-2; tentative D call: TRBD1 (5 bases). The CDR3 is 15 amino acids. CDR1 KGHSH and CDR2 LQKENI come from the germline V gene. V lost 3 bases to trimming and J lost 2 bases, with 10 bases between them. CDR3 bases: TGTGCCAGCTCACCGTTTGACAGCAACACCGGGGAGCTGTTTTTT. Encoded protein: CASSPFDSNTGELFF.

J is TRBJ1-2 and V is TRBV2; the match to TRBD1 covers 9 bases. Trimming removed 10 bases from V and 2 bases from J; junction bases left unmatched: 5. The CDR3 totals 13 residues. Germline V CDR1 and CDR2: SNHLY, FYNNEI. The CDR3 DNA reads TGTGCCACCCCCGGGACAGGGAACTATGGCTACACCTTC. Amino acids: CATPGTGNYGYTF.

The rearrangement uses TRBV25-1 and TRBJ2-7; 7 positions match TRBD1. The V gene's germline CDR1 is MGHDK and CDR2 SYGVNS. The V gene end was trimmed by 6 bases and the J gene end by 6 bases; junction bases not matched to a gene: 11. CDR3 length: 14 amino acids. CDR3 bases: TGTGCCAGCAGCAACAGGGGAAGGGTGGGCGAGCAGTACTTC. Translated: CASSNRGRVGEQYF.

In this sample, this clonotype turned up once. The J gene is TRBJ2-1, the V gene TRBV6-1; TRBD2 matches at 11 bases. The CDR3 contains 16 residues. The J segment lost 0 bases and the V segment lost 7 bases, leaving 5 bases of the junction unmatched. Germline V gene sequence: CDR1 MNHNS, CDR2 SASEGT. CDR3 region: CASKTSGASSYNEQFF. Written as DNA, the CDR3 is TGTGCCAGCAAGACTAGCGGGGCCAGCTCCTACAATGAGCAGTTCTTC.

The V and J genes are TRBV14 and TRBJ1-1; D is uncertain. The V end lost 6 bases, the J end lost 8 bases, and 16 bases lay between the germline ends. This CDR3 spans 13 amino acids. Germline CDR1 and CDR2: SGHDN and FVKESK. The CDR3, as DNA: TGTGCCAGCAGACGTATTGGACCCTTGGAAGCTTTCTTT. This codes for CASRRIGPLEAFF.

The chain couples TRBV5-1 to TRBJ2-1, with 12 positions matching TRBD2. V dropped 4 bases and J dropped 6; count of bases not matched to a gene: 5. Germline CDR1 reads SGHRS; CDR2 reads YFSETQ. The CDR3 extends over 15 amino acids. The CDR3 protein is CASSARLAGANEQFF. The CDR3 DNA reads TGCGCCAGCAGCGCCAGACTAGCGGGGGCCAATGAGCAGTTCTTC.

The V gene is TRBV5-4, the J gene TRBJ1-2, with D unresolved. V dropped 6 bases and J dropped 4 bases, with 7 bases sitting between them. From germline, CDR1 is SGHNT and CDR2 YYREEE (reference sequence). This CDR3 has 11 amino acids. The DNA for the CDR3 is TGTGCCAGCACCCGGGGCTATGGCTACACCTTC. Amino acid sequence: CASTRGYGYTF.

This chain links TRBV6-6 with TRBJ1-1; D may be TRBD1 (6 bases). Trimming removed 0 bases at V and 1 base at J, with 9 bases between. Germline loops: CDR1 MNHNY, CDR2 SVGAGI (reference sequence). The CDR3 is 15 residues long. CDR3 bases: TGTGCCAGCAGTTACTCGAACAGGGCGAACACTGAAGCTTTCTTT. Amino acids: CASSYSNRANTEAFF.